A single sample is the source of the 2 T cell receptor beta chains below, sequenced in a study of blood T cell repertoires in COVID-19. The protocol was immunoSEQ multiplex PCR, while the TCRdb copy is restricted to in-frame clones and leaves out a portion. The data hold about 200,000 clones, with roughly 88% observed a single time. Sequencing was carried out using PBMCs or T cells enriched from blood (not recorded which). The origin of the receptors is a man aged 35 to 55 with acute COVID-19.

As DNA, the CDR3 is TGCGCCAGCATCTTAGAGGGAACCGGGCCGAGATACTTC. It is translated as CASILEGTGPRYF. This sequence joins TRBV23-1 and TRBJ2-7, with a weak D call TRBD2 (5 bases). TRBV23-1 is designated an ORF whose function remains uncertain. V dropped 7 bases and J dropped 13 bases, with 23 bases sitting between them. The CDR3 contains 13 residues.

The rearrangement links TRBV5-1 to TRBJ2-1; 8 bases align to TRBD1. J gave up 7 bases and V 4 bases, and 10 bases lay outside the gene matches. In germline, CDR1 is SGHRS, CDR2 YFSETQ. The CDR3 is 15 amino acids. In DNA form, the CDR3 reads TGCGCCAGCAGCGGGACAGGCCTAAAGATGAATGAGCAGTTCTTC. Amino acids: CASSGTGLKMNEQFF.